The 23 T cell receptor beta chains below come from one sample, sequenced in a study of Tregs in tolerant kidney transplant recipients. TCRdb's copy holds only in-frame clones and misses some; the assay was immunoSEQ multiplex PCR. The sample has around 33,000 clones, and its top ten clones hold around 14%. The sequencing used CD8+ T cells from blood, collected before the transplant. The origin of the receptors is a human donor who received a combined kidney and bone marrow transplant.

Comment on this clone: The read halts 3 residues ahead of the CDR3 end, with the missing end drawn from the germline J gene. Other DNA sequences from this sample encode an identical CDR3 as well. The J gene is TRBJ2-7, the V gene TRBV6-1, with D uncertain. The V end lost 1 base, the J end lost 0 bases, and 4 bases lay between the germline ends. Germline assignment: CDR1 MNHNS and CDR2 SASEGT. The CDR3 sequence is 13 residues long. The CDR3 here is CASSEGLSYEQYF. CDR3 DNA, as far as it was read: TGTGCCAGCAGTGAAGGGCTCTCCTACGAG.

To note about this clone: The read terminates 3 residues ahead of where the CDR3 ends, so the germline J gene completes it. The chain joins TRBV7-9 to TRBJ1-1, with D possibly being TRBD1 (6 bases). The CDR3 runs to 13 residues. Deletions cut 11 bases from V and 0 bases from J, with 13 bases between. CDR1 and CDR2 (germline): SEHNR, FQNEAQ (reference sequence). The part of the CDR3 DNA that was read is TGTGCCGGGAAGACAGGCTTGAACACTGAA. It codes for CAGKTGLNTE. The entire CDR3 sequence reads CAGKTGLNTEAFF.

Of note for this clone: From the germline J gene comes the end of the CDR3, since the read stops 3 residues before it. The chain uses TRBV7-9 and TRBJ1-5, with a tentative D call TRBD1 (6 bases). V shed 10 bases and J shed 0 bases, with 13 bases lying between them. The CDR3 sequence is 14 residues long. Per the germline V gene, CDR1 is SEHNR and CDR2 is FQNEAQ (reference sequence). CDR3 sequence reads: CATSDSYSNQPQHF. The CDR3 DNA, read in part, is TGTGCCACCTCGGACAGCTATAGCAATCAGCCC.

In the case of this clone: The read is 3 residues too short to cover the CDR3 end, so that end is filled in from the germline J gene. The chain couples TRBV7-9 to TRBJ2-3; tentative D call: TRBD2 (5 bases). Trimming took 2 bases from V and 3 from J, leaving 12 bases between them. Germline V lookup: CDR1 SEHNR, CDR2 FQNEAQ (reference sequence). CDR3 size: 15 residues. This chain's CDR3 is CASSLTGGHTDTQYF. CDR3 DNA, as far as it was read: TGTGCCAGCAGCTTAACGGGCGGGCATACAGATACG.

In the case of this clone: The read gets to within 3 residues of the CDR3 end, and the germline J gene fills in the rest. The chain couples TRBV7-9 to TRBJ2-7, with D possibly matching TRBD2 (5 bases). CDR1 is SEHNR and CDR2 is FQNEAQ in the germline V gene (reference sequence). The V and J ends lost 8 bases and 4 bases respectively, with 21 bases between them. The CDR3 runs 15 residues. The CDR3 sequence: CASYPPEDWAYEQYF. The CDR3 DNA, read in part, is TGTGCCAGCTATCCCCCCGAGGACTGGGCGTACGAG.

Worth noting for this clone: The read stops 3 residues short of the end of the CDR3; the missing end is completed from the germline J gene. The rearrangement links TRBV19 to TRBJ2-1, with D hard to call. The ends were cut back, 3 bases at V and 5 bases at J, with 11 bases in the middle. CDR3 length equals 14 residues. Germline V CDR1 and CDR2: LNHDA, SQIVND (reference sequence). The DNA read from the CDR3 is TGTGCCAGTAGTATTTGGTCGGTCAACAATGAG. This encodes CASSIWSVNNE. The entire CDR3 protein reads CASSIWSVNNEQFF.

Regarding this clone: The read comes to an end 3 residues before the CDR3 does, leaving the germline J gene to fill in the end. The V call is TRBV10-2, the J call TRBJ2-1, with 14 positions matching TRBD2. The CDR3 is 14 residues long. With V trimmed by 9 bases and J by 4 bases, 2 bases remained unmatched. Germline V gene lookup returns CDR1 WSHSY and CDR2 SAAADI. CDR3 DNA (partial): TGCGCCAGTTGGACTAGCGGGAGGTACAATGAG. Encoded protein: CASWTSGRYNE. The full CDR3 is CASWTSGRYNEQFF.

About this clone itself: The missing CDR3 end, 3 residues past where the read stops, is filled in from the germline J gene. This chain joins TRBV29-1 and TRBJ2-3; TRBD1 matches at 8 bases. Trimming took 6 bases from V and 0 from J; bases not matched to a gene: 5. The CDR3 runs 14 residues. Germline V gives CDR1 SQVTM, CDR2 ANQGSEA. The CDR3 bases that were read are TGCAGCGTAGCGACAGGGGCCAGCACAGATACG. It is translated as CSVATGASTDT. The entire CDR3 protein reads CSVATGASTDTQYF.

Comments on this clone: The read stops 3 residues short of the end of the CDR3; the missing end is completed from the germline J gene. The chain recombines TRBV15 with TRBJ2-7; D is possibly TRBD1 (6 bases). Germline-derived CDR1 and CDR2 are LNHNV and YYDKDF (reference sequence). V lost 5 bases and J lost 0, with 11 bases in between. The CDR3 loop spans 14 amino acids. The sequenced part of the CDR3 DNA is TGTGCCACCAGCCCAGGGGACAACTCCTACGAG. Its protein is CATSPGDNSYE. The whole CDR3 is CATSPGDNSYEQYF. Looking up the rest from reference TRBV15 and TRBJ2-7 gives the full variable domain: DAMVIQNPRYQVTQFGKPVTLSCSQTLNHNVMYWYQQKSSQAPKLLFHYYDKDFNNEADTPDNFQSRRPNTSFCFLDIRSPGLGDTAMYLCATSPGDNSYEQYFGPGTRLTVT.

In the case of this clone: The observed sequence ends 3 residues before the CDR3 terminus, with the missing tail filled in from the germline J gene. The chain is built from TRBV29-1 and TRBJ1-1, with 7 bases identical to TRBD1. The V segment lost 0 bases and the J segment 7 bases; nucleotides outside the gene matches: 2. In germline, CDR1 is SQVTM, CDR2 ANQGSEA. The CDR3 extends over 12 amino acids. This CDR3 is CSVEETGDEAFF. CDR3 DNA (partial): TGCAGCGTTGAAGAAACAGGGGATGAA.

Worth noting for this clone: The CDR3 end is not reached by the read, which stops 3 residues before it; the germline J gene fills it in. V and J are TRBV20-1 and TRBJ2-1; 10 positions agree with TRBD2. V gave up 0 bases and J gave up 8 bases; unmatched junction bases: 7. Germline V gene sequence: CDR1 DFQATT, CDR2 SNEGSKA (reference sequence). The CDR3 has 15 amino acids. CDR3 in amino acids: CSAREKREGPHEQFF. Partial CDR3 DNA: TGCAGTGCTAGAGAAAAGCGGGAGGGCCCCCATGAG.

Points on this clone: The read finishes 3 residues shy of the CDR3 end, and the germline J gene is used to complete it. The chain uses TRBV20-1 and TRBJ2-5; TRBD2 matches 7 bases. The CDR3 is made up of 14 amino acids. Germline CDR1 and CDR2: DFQATT and SNEGSKA (reference sequence). The trim removed 5 bases at V and 5 bases at J, leaving 11 bases unmatched. The part of the CDR3 DNA that was read is TGCAGTGCTGGGTTCACTAGCGACGGGGAGACC. Protein product: CSAGFTSDGET. The full CDR3 is CSAGFTSDGETQYF.

Turning to this clone: The read finishes 3 residues shy of the CDR3 end, and the germline J gene is used to complete it. The rearrangement uses TRBV5-1 and TRBJ2-7; possible D gene TRBD1, 6 bases. The CDR3 spans 15 residues. V was trimmed by 2 bases and J by 3 bases, leaving 15 bases between them. Germline values: CDR1 SGHRS, CDR2 YFSETQ. The CDR3: CASSFPDSGGYEQYF. The sequenced part of the CDR3 DNA is TGCGCCAGCAGCTTCCCGGACAGCGGTGGCTACGAG.

Regarding this clone: Read sequence stops 3 residues before the CDR3 end, and the germline J gene provides the missing end. V usage is TRBV6-1 and J usage is TRBJ2-7, with TRBD1 as a possible D gene (5 bases). The CDR3 has 15 residues. CDR1 is MNHNS, CDR2 SASEGT, per germline. The germline V and J ends were trimmed by 1 base and 5 bases, with 15 bases remaining between them. CDR3 in amino acids: CASSEVRGASHEQYF. The DNA read from the CDR3 is TGTGCCAGCAGTGAAGTAAGGGGCGCATCCCACGAG.

As concerns this clone: The observed sequence ends 3 residues before the CDR3 terminus, with the missing tail filled in from the germline J gene. The J gene is TRBJ1-1, the V gene TRBV7-8; perhaps TRBD1 as D (6 bases). Germline loops: CDR1 SGHVS, CDR2 FQNEAQ. The CDR3 contains 17 residues. V was clipped by 3 bases and J by 0 bases, with 17 bases between them. The sequenced CDR3 bases are TGTGCCAGCAGCTTTTTTCTTGTGGGGGCGTTGAACACTGAA. Translated, it gives CASSFFLVGALNTE. The full CDR3 protein reads CASSFFLVGALNTEAFF.

About this clone: Coverage ceases 3 residues before the CDR3 finishes, and the germline J gene fills in the end. The J gene is TRBJ1-1, the V gene TRBV6-1, with a weak D call TRBD1 (6 bases). This CDR3 has 14 residues. The V gene lost 7 bases and the J gene lost 3 bases, with 15 bases spanning the gap. Germline lookup yields CDR1 MNHNS and CDR2 SASEGT. CDR3 residues: CASIDWGRDTEAFF. CDR3 DNA (partial): TGTGCCAGCATTGATTGGGGGCGGGACACTGAA.

CDR3 protein: CASSPVTGTGVYEQYF. CDR3 bases read: TGTGCCAGCAGCCCAGTAACCGGGACAGGGGTCTACGAG. J is TRBJ2-7 and V is TRBV14; 10 bases fit TRBD1. From the germline J gene comes the end of the CDR3, since the read stops 3 residues before it. The V gene end was trimmed by 4 bases and the J gene end by 3 bases; junction bases not matched to a gene: 9. Germline V lookup: CDR1 SGHDN, CDR2 FVKESK. The CDR3 consists of 16 residues.

Note on this clone: The read finishes 3 residues shy of the CDR3 end, and the germline J gene is used to complete it. This chain connects TRBV6-2 or TRBV6-3 to TRBJ1-5, with D maybe TRBD1 (5 bases). From germline, CDR1 is MNHEY and CDR2 SVGEGT. V shed 2 bases and J shed 5 bases, with 19 bases lying between them. The CDR3 runs 17 residues. CDR3 DNA (partial): TGTGCCAGCAGTTACGTTAGTGTCGGGTGGACATATCAGCCC. Protein: CASSYVSVGWTYQP. The entire CDR3 sequence reads CASSYVSVGWTYQPQHF.

About this clone: Read coverage stops 3 residues before the CDR3 terminus; the germline J gene supplies the remainder. V is TRBV6-2 or TRBV6-3 and J is TRBJ2-3; TRBD1 matches 8 bases. The CDR3 spans 14 residues. Germline assignment: CDR1 MNHEY and CDR2 SVGEGT. The trim removed 5 bases at V and 5 bases at J, leaving 6 bases unmatched. The DNA read from the CDR3 is TGTGCCAGCAGTCAACAGGGGGAGGTAGATACG. This translates into CASSQQGEVDT. The CDR3 in its entirety is CASSQQGEVDTQYF.

In the case of this clone: The read terminates 3 residues ahead of where the CDR3 ends, so the germline J gene completes it. V gene TRBV20-1 combines with J gene TRBJ1-1, with D unresolved. Germline V CDR1 and CDR2: DFQATT, SNEGSKA (reference sequence). The CDR3 runs to 13 residues. V shed 1 base and J shed 1 base, with 7 bases lying between them. The DNA read from the CDR3 is TGCAGTGCTAGAGTTACGGGGAACACTGAA. Translating it yields CSARVTGNTE. The whole CDR3 protein reads CSARVTGNTEAFF.

A note on this clone: The read halts 3 residues ahead of the CDR3 end, with the missing end drawn from the germline J gene. The J gene is TRBJ2-7, the V gene TRBV5-6, with 7 bases identical to TRBD1. The junction had 4 bases not matched to a gene; V was cut back by 4 bases and J by 0 bases. This CDR3 has 14 residues. CDR1 and CDR2 from the germline V gene are SGHDT and YYEEEE. Incomplete CDR3 DNA: TGTGCCAGCAGCCCATGGACAGGCTCCTACGAG. This gives the protein CASSPWTGSYE. The whole CDR3 reads CASSPWTGSYEQYF.

On this clone itself: The read ends 3 residues shy of where the CDR3 ends; the end is completed using the germline J gene. The chain carries TRBV7-6 and TRBJ1-3; 8 bases are a match to TRBD1. V shed 1 base, J shed 2 bases, and the junction held 4 bases outside the gene matches. Germline CDR1 reads SGHVS; CDR2 reads FNYEAQ. The CDR3 is 16 amino acids. Partial CDR3 DNA: TGTGCCAGCAGCTTAGGGACAGGGCTCCCTGGAAACACC. This codes for CASSLGTGLPGNT. The full-length CDR3 reads as CASSLGTGLPGNTIYF.

As to this clone: With the read ending 3 residues before the CDR3 end, the germline J gene is used to fill in that end. The rearrangement links TRBV7-9 to TRBJ2-1, with 14 bases identical to TRBD2. Germline CDR1 reads SEHNR; CDR2 reads FQNEAQ (reference sequence). V was pared by 5 bases and J by 8 bases, with 5 bases of the junction left unmatched. The CDR3 contains 15 residues. The CDR3 here is CASSPGTSGSYEQFF. The DNA read from the CDR3 is TGTGCCAGCAGCCCCGGGACTAGCGGGAGTTATGAG. The full variable domain, with the rest looked up from reference TRBV7-9 and TRBJ2-1, is DTGVSQNPRHKITKRGQNVTFRCDPISEHNRLYWYRQTLGQGPEFLTYFQNEAQLEKSRLLSDRFSAERPKGSFSTLEIQRTEQGDSAMYLCASSPGTSGSYEQFFGPGTRLTVL.